One and the same sample provided the 17 T cell receptor beta chains below, sequenced in a study of blood T cell repertoires in COVID-19. Only in-frame clones appear in the TCRdb table, and some are missing; sequencing was by immunoSEQ multiplex PCR. Among almost 250,000 clones listed, approximately 85% were seen once. The sample comprised PBMCs or T cells enriched from blood (not recorded which). These receptors originate from a woman in her 50s with acute COVID-19.

The rearrangement uses TRBV30 and TRBJ1-5, with D perhaps TRBD1 (6 bases). This CDR3 has 13 residues. Germline V gene sequence: CDR1 GTSNPN, CDR2 SVGIG (reference sequence). With 3 bases removed from V and 5 bases from J, the gap between germline ends came to 11 bases. The CDR3 coding sequence is TGTGCCTGGAGAGGCAGGGGCGATCAGCCCCAGCATTTT. It encodes CAWRGRGDQPQHF.

The rearrangement joins TRBV9 to TRBJ1-1, with D possibly TRBD1 on 5 matching bases. This CDR3 has 14 residues. Germline CDR1 SGDLS, CDR2 YYNGEE. Trimming stripped 4 bases from V and 1 base from J, with 11 bases between. CDR3 amino acids: CASSIGRGNTEAFF. The CDR3 nucleotides read TGTGCCAGCAGCATTGGAAGGGGGAACACTGAAGCTTTCTTT.

This clone appeared a few times. The rearrangement links TRBV5-4 to TRBJ1-2, with a tentative D call TRBD1 (5 bases). Germline loops: CDR1 SGHNT, CDR2 YYREEE (reference sequence). CDR3 length: 13 residues. Trimming pared 5 bases from V and 4 bases from J, leaving 12 bases between. The CDR3, as DNA: TGTGCCAGCAGAGAGCAGGGTCCCTATGGCTACACCTTC. Protein product: CASREQGPYGYTF. The full variable domain, completed using reference TRBV5-4 and TRBJ1-2, is ETGVTQSPTHLIKTRGQQVTLRCSSQSGHNTVSWYQQALGQGPQFIFQYYREEENGRGNFPPRFSGLQFPNYSSELNVNALELDDSALYLCASREQGPYGYTFGSGTRLTVV.

There are a few counts of this clone. J is TRBJ2-3 and V is TRBV18, with 10 positions matching TRBD2. The V and J ends lost 5 bases and 6 bases, in that order; junction bases with no gene match: 8. The germline V gene encodes CDR1 KGHSH and CDR2 LQKENI. This CDR3 has 15 amino acids. The CDR3 is CASSLPLAGVDTQYF. CDR3 DNA: TGTGCCAGCTCATTGCCCCTAGCGGGGGTTGATACGCAGTATTTT.

DNA for the CDR3: TGTGCCAGCAGCGCGGACCGGGGGGCCAATCAGCCCCAGCATTTT. As protein: CASSADRGANQPQHF. The rearrangement uses TRBV7-9 and TRBJ1-5, with D perhaps matching TRBD1 (6 bases). The length of the CDR3 is 15 residues. The ends were cut back, 5 bases at V and 3 bases at J, with 14 bases in the middle. Per the germline V gene, CDR1 is SEHNR and CDR2 is FQNEAQ (reference sequence).

This clone has just a few counts. The gene calls are TRBV2 and TRBJ1-1, with D hard to call. The CDR3 contains 12 residues. CDR1 is SNHLY, CDR2 FYNNEI, per germline. Trimming took 2 bases from V and 8 from J, leaving 9 bases between them. CDR3 sequence reads: CASSERQREAFF. In DNA, the CDR3 is TGTGCCAGCAGTGAAAGGCAGCGGGAAGCTTTCTTT. Full variable domain (missing parts from reference TRBV2 and TRBJ1-1): EPEVTQTPSHQVTQMGQEVILRCVPISNHLYFYWYRQILGQKVEFLVSFYNNEISEKSEIFDDQFSVERPDGSNFTLKIRSTKLEDSAMYFCASSERQREAFFGQGTRLTVV.

This chain links TRBV7-3 with TRBJ1-6; 9 bases match TRBD1. Looked up from germline, CDR1 is SGHTA and CDR2 is FQGTGA. This CDR3 spans 15 amino acids. V lost 2 bases and J lost 10; bases outside the gene matches: 6. The CDR3 coding sequence is TGTGCCAGCAGCTTAGGGACAGGGCTTAGGTCACCCCTCCACTTT. Amino acids: CASSLGTGLRSPLHF.

V usage is TRBV24-1 and J usage is TRBJ1-2; 9 nucleotides line up with TRBD1. The CDR3 consists of 13 residues. Trimming cost V 4 bases and J 5 bases; bases outside gene matches: 1. Germline loops: CDR1 KGHDR, CDR2 SFDVKD. The CDR3 DNA is TGTGCCACCAGTGAGGGACAGGGATATGGCTACACCTTC. It encodes CATSEGQGYGYTF.

This clone showed up just once. V gene TRBV5-1 combines with J gene TRBJ1-6, with TRBD1 matching over 8 bases. Losses at the gene ends were 0 bases for V and 10 bases for J; bases not matched to a gene: 6. Germline V gene sequence: CDR1 SGHRS, CDR2 YFSETQ. This CDR3 region has 15 residues. CDR3 amino acids: CASSLADRVRSPLHF. CDR3 coding DNA: TGCGCCAGCAGCTTGGCGGACAGGGTGCGGTCACCCCTCCACTTT.

The CDR3 nucleotides read TGTGCCAGCAGCCCCGGACAGACTGGGGCCAACGTCCTGACTTTC. Protein product: CASSPGQTGANVLTF. The rearrangement links TRBV5-4 to TRBJ2-6; a possible D gene is TRBD1 (6 bases). The germline V gene has CDR1 SGHNT and CDR2 YYREEE (reference sequence). The V and J ends lost 4 bases and 2 bases respectively, with 10 bases between them. This CDR3 spans 15 amino acids.

This clone was seen ten or more times. The J gene is TRBJ2-2, the V gene TRBV5-1; D call uncertain. The germline gives CDR1 SGHRS, CDR2 YFSETQ. With 0 bases removed from V and 2 bases from J, the gap between germline ends came to 8 bases. The CDR3 loop spans 15 amino acids. The CDR3, as DNA: TGCGCCAGCAGCTTGGTGGAGCCTAACACCGGGGAGCTGTTTTTT. Translating it yields CASSLVEPNTGELFF.

A single count supports this clone. This chain links TRBV3-1 (or the pseudogene TRBV3-2) with TRBJ1-2; a possible D gene is TRBD1 (6 bases). This CDR3 has 12 amino acids. CDR1 is LGHDT, CDR2 YNNKEL, per germline (reference sequence). V was clipped by 8 bases and J by 6 bases, with 13 bases between them. Here the CDR3 reads CASFGGADGYTF. As DNA, the CDR3 is TGTGCCAGCTTCGGGGGGGCAGATGGCTACACCTTC.

J is TRBJ1-2 and V is TRBV5-6; 8 positions agree with TRBD1. CDR1 and CDR2 (germline): SGHDT, YYEEEE. V was clipped by 4 bases and J by 6 bases; unmatched bases: 8. The CDR3 has 14 residues. Here the CDR3 reads CASSLTGGQDGYTF. The DNA of the CDR3 is TGTGCCAGCAGCCTTACGGGGGGACAGGATGGCTACACCTTC.

V is TRBV7-9 and J is TRBJ1-5; 8 bases are a match to TRBD1. The length of the CDR3 is 12 residues. CDR1 and CDR2 (germline): SEHNR, FQNEAQ (reference sequence). The V and J ends lost 5 bases and 16 bases, in that order; junction bases with no gene match: 10. Written as DNA, the CDR3 is TGTGCCAGCAGCATCCCCGGGACAGGAAAACATTTT. Residues: CASSIPGTGKHF.

The DNA for the CDR3 is TGCGCCAGCAGCATATTAGGGGTGGGCTACACCTTC. Residues: CASSILGVGYTF. The J gene is TRBJ1-2, the V gene TRBV5-1; maybe TRBD1 (5 bases). Germline values: CDR1 SGHRS, CDR2 YFSETQ. The CDR3 sequence is 12 residues long. V lost 4 bases, J lost 8 bases, and 12 bases lay in between. Full variable domain (outside the CDR3, taken from reference TRBV5-1 and TRBJ1-2): KAGVTQTPRYLIKTRGQQVTLSCSPISGHRSVSWYQQTPGQGLQFLFEYFSETQRNKGNFPGRFSGRQFSNSRSEMNVSTLELGDSALYLCASSILGVGYTFGSGTRLTVV.

The V call is TRBV2, the J call TRBJ1-2, with 8 bases lining up with TRBD1. V lost 6 bases, J lost 3 bases, and 6 bases stayed unmatched. This CDR3 has 14 residues. The germline V gene encodes CDR1 SNHLY and CDR2 FYNNEI. The CDR3 DNA is TGTGCCAGCAGCCACTTGACAGGGGACTATGGCTACACCTTC. Its protein is CASSHLTGDYGYTF.

This chain uses TRBV20-1 with TRBJ1-5; perhaps TRBD1 as D (6 bases). Trimming took 3 bases from V and 7 from J, leaving 13 bases between them. The CDR3 is made up of 13 amino acids. Per germline, CDR1 DFQATT and CDR2 SNEGSKA (reference sequence). CDR3 in DNA: TGCAGTGCTAGTTCAGGGGTTGGCCAGCCCCAGCATTTT. Encoded protein: CSASSGVGQPQHF.